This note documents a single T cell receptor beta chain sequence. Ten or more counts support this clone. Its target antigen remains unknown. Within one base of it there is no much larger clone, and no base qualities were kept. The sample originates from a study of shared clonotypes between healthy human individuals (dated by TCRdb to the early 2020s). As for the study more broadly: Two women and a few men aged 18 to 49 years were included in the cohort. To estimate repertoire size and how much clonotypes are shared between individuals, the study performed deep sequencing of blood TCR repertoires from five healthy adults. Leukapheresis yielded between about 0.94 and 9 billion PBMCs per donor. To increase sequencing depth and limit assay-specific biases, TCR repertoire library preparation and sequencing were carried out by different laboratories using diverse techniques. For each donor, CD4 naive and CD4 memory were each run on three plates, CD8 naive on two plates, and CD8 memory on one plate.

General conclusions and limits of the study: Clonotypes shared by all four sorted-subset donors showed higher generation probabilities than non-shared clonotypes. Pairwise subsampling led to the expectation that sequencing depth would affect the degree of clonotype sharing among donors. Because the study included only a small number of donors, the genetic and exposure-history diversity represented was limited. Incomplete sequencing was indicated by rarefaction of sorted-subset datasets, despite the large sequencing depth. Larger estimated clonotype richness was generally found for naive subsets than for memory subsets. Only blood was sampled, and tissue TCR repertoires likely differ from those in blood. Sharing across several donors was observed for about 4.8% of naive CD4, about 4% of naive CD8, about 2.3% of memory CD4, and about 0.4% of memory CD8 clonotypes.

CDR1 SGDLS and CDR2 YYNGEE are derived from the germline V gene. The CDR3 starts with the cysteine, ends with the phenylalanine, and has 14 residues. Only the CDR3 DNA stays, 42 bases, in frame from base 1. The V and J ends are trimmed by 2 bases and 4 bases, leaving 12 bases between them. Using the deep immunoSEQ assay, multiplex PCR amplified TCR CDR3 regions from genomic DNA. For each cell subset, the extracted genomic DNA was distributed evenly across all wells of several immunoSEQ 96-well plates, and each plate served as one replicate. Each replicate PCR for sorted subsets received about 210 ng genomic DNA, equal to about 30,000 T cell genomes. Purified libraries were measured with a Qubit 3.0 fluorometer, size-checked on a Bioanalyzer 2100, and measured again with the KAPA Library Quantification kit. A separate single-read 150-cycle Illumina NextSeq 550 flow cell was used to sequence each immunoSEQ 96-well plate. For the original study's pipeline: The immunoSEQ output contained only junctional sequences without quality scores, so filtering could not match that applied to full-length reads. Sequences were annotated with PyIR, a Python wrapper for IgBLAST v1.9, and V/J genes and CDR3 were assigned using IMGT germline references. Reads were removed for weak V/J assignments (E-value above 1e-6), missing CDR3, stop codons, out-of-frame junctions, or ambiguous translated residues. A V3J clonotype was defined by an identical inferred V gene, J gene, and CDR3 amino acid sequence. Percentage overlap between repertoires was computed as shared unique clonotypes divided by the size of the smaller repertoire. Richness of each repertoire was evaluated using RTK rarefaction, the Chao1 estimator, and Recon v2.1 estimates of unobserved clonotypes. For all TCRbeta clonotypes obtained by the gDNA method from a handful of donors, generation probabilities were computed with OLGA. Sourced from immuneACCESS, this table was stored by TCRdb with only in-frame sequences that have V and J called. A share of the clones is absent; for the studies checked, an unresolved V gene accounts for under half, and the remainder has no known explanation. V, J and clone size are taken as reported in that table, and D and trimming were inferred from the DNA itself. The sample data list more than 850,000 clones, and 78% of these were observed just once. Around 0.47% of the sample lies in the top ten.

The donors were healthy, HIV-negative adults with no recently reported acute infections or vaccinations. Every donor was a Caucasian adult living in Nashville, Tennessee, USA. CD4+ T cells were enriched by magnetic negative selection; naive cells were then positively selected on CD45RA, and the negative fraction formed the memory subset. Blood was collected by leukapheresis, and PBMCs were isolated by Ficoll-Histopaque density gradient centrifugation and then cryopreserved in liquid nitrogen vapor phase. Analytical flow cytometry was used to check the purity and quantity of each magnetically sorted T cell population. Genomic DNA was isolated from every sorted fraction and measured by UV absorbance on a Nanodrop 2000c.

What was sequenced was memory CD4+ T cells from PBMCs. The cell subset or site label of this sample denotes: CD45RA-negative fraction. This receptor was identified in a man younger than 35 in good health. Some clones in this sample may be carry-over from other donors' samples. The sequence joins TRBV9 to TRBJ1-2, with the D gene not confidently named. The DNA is TGTGCCAGCAGCGTTAGCCACATTCCCTATGGCTACACCTTC. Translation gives CASSVSHIPYGYTF. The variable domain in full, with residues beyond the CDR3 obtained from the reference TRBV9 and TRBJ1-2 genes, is DSGVTQTPKHLITATGQRVTLRCSPRSGDLSVYWYQQSLDQGLQFLIQYYNGEERAKGNILERFSAQQFPDLHSELNLSSLELGDSALYFCASSVSHIPYGYTFGSGTRLTVV.